This T cell receptor beta chain is from a study of technical replicates of blood from several donors. TCRdb's copy holds only in-frame clones and misses some; the assay was immunoSEQ multiplex PCR. The sample shows fewer than 110,000 clones, approximately 96% of them seen only once. Germline CDR1 is SQVTM and CDR2 is ANQGSEA. Trimming at V came to 2 bases and at J to 0 bases, leaving 14 bases not matched to a gene. The CDR3 has 18 amino acids. Sequenced material: T cells isolated from PBMCs. The V gene is TRBV29-1, the J gene TRBJ2-5; 8 nucleotides align to TRBD1. This receptor was obtained from a human donor in good health. The chain's CDR3 is CSVEPFSPLDRDQETQYF. In DNA form, the CDR3 reads TGCAGCGTTGAACCCTTCTCCCCACTGGACAGGGACCAAGAGACCCAGTACTTC. Full variable domain (rest looked up from reference TRBV29-1 and TRBJ2-5): SAVISQKPSRDICQRGTSLTIQCQVDSQVTMMFWYRQQPGQSLTLIATANQGSEATYESGFVIDKFPISRPNLTFSTLTVSNMSPEDSSIYLCSVEPFSPLDRDQETQYFGPGTRLLVL.